This T cell receptor beta chain was retrieved from a study of shared clonotypes between healthy human individuals. General study points: About 5% of naive CD4 clonotypes were shared across several donors.

TCRdb's table, derived via immunoSEQ multiplex PCR, lists solely in-frame clones and lacks some. Seen here are around 2.3 million clones, roughly 95% observed once, and the top ten hold approximately 0.13%. Details on this clone: Its antigen is not known.

Healthy and HIV-negative, the adult donors had no recent acute infections or vaccinations. The CDR3 has 15 amino acids. Looked up from germline, CDR1 is SGDLS and CDR2 is YYNGEE. Trimming pared 0 bases from V and 4 bases from J, leaving 13 bases between. The sequence was obtained from a man between 18 and 35 years old in good health. This chain joins TRBV9 and TRBJ1-2; weak D call: TRBD1 (5 bases). Sequencing was done on a sample of naive CD4+ T cells sorted from blood. Subset of the sample: CD45RA+ positively selected. CDR3 amino acids: CASSVGGRETYGYTF. CDR3 nucleotides: TGTGCCAGCAGCGTAGGTGGCAGGGAGACCTATGGCTACACCTTC.